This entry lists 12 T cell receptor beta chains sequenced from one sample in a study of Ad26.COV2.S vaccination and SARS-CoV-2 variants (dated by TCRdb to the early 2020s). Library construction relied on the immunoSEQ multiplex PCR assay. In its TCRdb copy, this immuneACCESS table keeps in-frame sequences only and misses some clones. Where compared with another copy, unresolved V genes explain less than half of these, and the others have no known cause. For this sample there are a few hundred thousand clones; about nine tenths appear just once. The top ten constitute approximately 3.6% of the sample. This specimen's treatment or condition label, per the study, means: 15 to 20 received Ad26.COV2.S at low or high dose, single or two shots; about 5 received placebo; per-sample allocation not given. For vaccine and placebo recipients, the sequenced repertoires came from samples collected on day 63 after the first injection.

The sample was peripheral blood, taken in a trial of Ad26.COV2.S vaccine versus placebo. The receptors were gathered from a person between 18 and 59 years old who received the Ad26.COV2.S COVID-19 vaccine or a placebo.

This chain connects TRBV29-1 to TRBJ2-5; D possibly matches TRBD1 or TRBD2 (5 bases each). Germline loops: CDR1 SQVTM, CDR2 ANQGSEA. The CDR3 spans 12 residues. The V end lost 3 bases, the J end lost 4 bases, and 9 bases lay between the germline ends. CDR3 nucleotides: TGCAGCGTTGAGAGGGGCAGAGAGACCCAGTACTTC. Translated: CSVERGRETQYF. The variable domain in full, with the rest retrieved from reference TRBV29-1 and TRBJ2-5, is SAVISQKPSRDICQRGTSLTIQCQVDSQVTMMFWYRQQPGQSLTLIATANQGSEATYESGFVIDKFPISRPNLTFSTLTVSNMSPEDSSIYLCSVERGRETQYFGPGTRLLVL.

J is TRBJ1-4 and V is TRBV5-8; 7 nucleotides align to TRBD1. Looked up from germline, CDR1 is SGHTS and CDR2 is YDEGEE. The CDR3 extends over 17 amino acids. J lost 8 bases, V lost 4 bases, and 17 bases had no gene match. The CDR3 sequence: CASSITIDRAFGEKLFF. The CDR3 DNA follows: TGTGCCAGCAGCATAACGATTGACAGGGCCTTCGGCGAAAAACTGTTTTTT.

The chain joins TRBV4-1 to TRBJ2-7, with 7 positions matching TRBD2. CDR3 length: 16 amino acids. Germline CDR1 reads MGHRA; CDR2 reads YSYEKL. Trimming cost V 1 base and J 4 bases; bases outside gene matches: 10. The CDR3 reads CASSQGLGRKAYEQYF. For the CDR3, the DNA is TGCGCCAGCAGCCAAGGGCTCGGGAGGAAGGCGTACGAGCAGTACTTC.

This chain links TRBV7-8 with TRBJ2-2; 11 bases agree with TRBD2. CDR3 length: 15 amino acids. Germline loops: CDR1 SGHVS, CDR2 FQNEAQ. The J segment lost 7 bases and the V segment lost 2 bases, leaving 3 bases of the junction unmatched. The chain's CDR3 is CASSLNSGGGGELFF. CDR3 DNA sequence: TGTGCCAGCAGCTTAAATAGCGGGGGGGGCGGGGAGCTGTTTTTT.

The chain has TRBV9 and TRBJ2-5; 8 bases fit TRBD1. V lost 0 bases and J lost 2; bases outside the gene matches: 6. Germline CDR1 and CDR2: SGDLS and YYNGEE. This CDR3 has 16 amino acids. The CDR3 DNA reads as TGTGCCAGCAGCGTAGCTCGACAGGGGAAACAAGAGACCCAGTACTTC. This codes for CASSVARQGKQETQYF.

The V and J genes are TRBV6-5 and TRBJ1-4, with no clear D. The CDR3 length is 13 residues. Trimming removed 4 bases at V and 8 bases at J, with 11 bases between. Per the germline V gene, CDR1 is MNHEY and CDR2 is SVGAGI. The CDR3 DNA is TGTGCCAGCAGTTCTCGGCCTTGGGAAAAACTGTTTTTT. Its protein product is CASSSRPWEKLFF.

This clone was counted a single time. The CDR3 here is CASSLGLAGTDTQYF. Here the CDR3 DNA reads TGTGCCAGCAGCTTGGGACTAGCGGGCACAGATACGCAGTATTTT. The V gene is TRBV5-4, the J gene TRBJ2-3; 9 nucleotides align to TRBD2. This CDR3 has 15 amino acids. Trimming took 0 bases from V and 1 from J; bases not matched to a gene: 0. In germline, CDR1 is SGHNT, CDR2 YYREEE (reference sequence). Filled out from reference TRBV5-4 and TRBJ2-3, the complete variable domain reads ETGVTQSPTHLIKTRGQQVTLRCSSQSGHNTVSWYQQALGQGPQFIFQYYREEENGRGNFPPRFSGLQFPNYSSELNVNALELDDSALYLCASSLGLAGTDTQYFGPGTRLTVL.

CDR3 protein: CASRTMDTGELFF. DNA for the CDR3: TGCGCCAGCCGTACTATGGACACCGGGGAGCTGTTTTTT. The V call is TRBV5-1, the J call TRBJ2-2; D is undetermined. Germline CDR1 is SGHRS and CDR2 is YFSETQ. Trimming took off 7 bases at V and 3 bases at J, with 10 bases between the two ends. There are 13 residues in the CDR3. Full variable domain (outside the CDR3, taken from reference TRBV5-1 and TRBJ2-2): KAGVTQTPRYLIKTRGQQVTLSCSPISGHRSVSWYQQTPGQGLQFLFEYFSETQRNKGNFPGRFSGRQFSNSRSEMNVSTLELGDSALYLCASRTMDTGELFFGEGSRLTVL.

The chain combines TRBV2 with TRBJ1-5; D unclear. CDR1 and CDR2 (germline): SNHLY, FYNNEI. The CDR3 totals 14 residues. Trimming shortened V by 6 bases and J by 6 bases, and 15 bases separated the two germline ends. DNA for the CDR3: TGTGCCAGCAGGGGGAGTTTCGATGCTCAGCCCCAGCATTTT. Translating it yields CASRGSFDAQPQHF.

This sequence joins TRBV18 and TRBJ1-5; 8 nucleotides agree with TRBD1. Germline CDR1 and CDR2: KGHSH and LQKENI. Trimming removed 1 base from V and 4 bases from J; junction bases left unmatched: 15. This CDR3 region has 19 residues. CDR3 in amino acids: CASSPLKATGAYGNQPQHF. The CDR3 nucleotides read TGTGCCAGCTCACCACTTAAAGCGACAGGGGCATATGGGAATCAGCCCCAGCATTTT.

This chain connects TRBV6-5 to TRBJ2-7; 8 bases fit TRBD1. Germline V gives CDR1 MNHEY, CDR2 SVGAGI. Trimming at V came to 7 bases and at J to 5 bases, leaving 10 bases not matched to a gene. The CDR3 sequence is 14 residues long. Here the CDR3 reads CASTSTGESNEQYF. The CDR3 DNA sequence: TGTGCCAGCACCTCGACAGGGGAATCCAACGAGCAGTACTTC.

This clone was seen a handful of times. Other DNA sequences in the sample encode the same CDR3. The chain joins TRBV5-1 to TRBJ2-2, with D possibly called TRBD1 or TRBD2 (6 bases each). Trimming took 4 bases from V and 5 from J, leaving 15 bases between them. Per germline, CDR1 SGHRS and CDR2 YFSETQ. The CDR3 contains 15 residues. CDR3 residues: CASSLEGGRTGELFF. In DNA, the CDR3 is TGCGCCAGCAGCCTCGAGGGGGGAAGGACCGGGGAGCTGTTTTTT.